This T cell receptor (beta chain) came from a study of shared clonotypes between healthy human individuals. Study-wide results and limits: The represented genetic and exposure-history diversity was limited by the small number of donors. Non-shared clonotypes had lower generation probabilities than clonotypes shared by all four sorted-subset donors.

Germline loops: CDR1 SGHTA, CDR2 FQGNSA. V lost 2 bases and J lost 5, with 12 bases in between. The CDR3 is 14 residues long. Comment on this clone: Its specificity is unknown.

Per the original methods: Filtering of immunoSEQ junctional sequences could not match full-length read filtering. The assay was immunoSEQ multiplex PCR, and TCRdb's table has in-frame clones only and misses some. From that table come the V and J calls and clone size; the DNA was used to work out D and trimming. Among about 960,000 clones, approximately 80% were seen once, and the ten largest hold around 1.4%. The genes are TRBV7-2 and TRBJ2-5; D is perhaps TRBD2 (7 bases). The receptor's source is a man aged 18 to 35 in good health. Source material: memory CD4+ T cells sorted from blood. Regarding subset: CD45RA-negative fraction. The CDR3 loop is CASSLRGGPETQYF. The CDR3 coding sequence is TGTGCCAGCAGCTTAAGGGGGGGGCCCGAGACCCAGTACTTC.